This T cell receptor (beta chain) appears in the sequencing data of a study of blood T cell repertoires in COVID-19 (dated by TCRdb to 2018 to 2021). The study in broad terms: The collaborator samples originated in the United States, Italy and Spain and spanned the acute and convalescent phases of COVID-19. Where available, HLA class I and class II types were taken from metadata supplied by the sample provider and were not determined by assay-based typing. The material from the prospective study consisted of cDNA or gDNA derived from T cells, B-cell-depleted T cells, or PBMCs. Samples were obtained from the ongoing ImmuneRACE study (first 160 participants) and from over a thousand subjects provided by 6 global collaborators. Sample metadata almost always included a de-identified subject ID, COVID-19 status, age in years and sex. Deeply sampled blood TCRbeta repertoires from subjects exposed to, actively infected with, or recovered from COVID-19 were included in the dataset. The repertoires were released in a freely available public database meant as a resource for research on the immune response to SARS-CoV-2. The investigation overall reported the following: The quantity of clinical and demographic metadata differed by source and by participant and was supplied without curation.

Sequences SGHNT (CDR1) and YENEEA (CDR2) are obtained from the germline V gene. Relative to germline, V is missing 5 bases and J is missing 7 bases, with 8 bases of the junction outside any gene match. Reading from cysteine to phenylalanine, the CDR3 counts 15 amino acids. The read is trimmed to its CDR3 DNA, 45 bases read in frame from base 1. This clone was seen once. Its antigen is unknown. One base away there is no much larger clone; base qualities are not given. Participants in the prospective study were enrolled through a virtual design, were aged about 18 to 100 years, and lived in 24 United States geographic areas. In the prospective study, participants were assigned to cohorts based on the clinical history participants reported in a screening survey and a study questionnaire. Recovered participants in ImmuneRACE Cohort 3 were defined as having two consecutive negative NP/OP PCR tests, clearance from a healthcare professional, or resolution of symptoms. Mobile phlebotomists in the prospective study collected whole blood, serum and a nasopharyngeal or oropharyngeal swab from every participant. Additional blood draws and questionnaires over a 2-month period could optionally be provided by prospective study participants. Before DNA extraction, blood samples from the prospective study were shipped at room temperature or frozen.

TCRbeta CDR3 regions were amplified from genomic DNA by means of the immunoSEQ Assay, a bias-controlled multiplex PCR. Processing in the source paper ran as follows. Nucleated cell counts per sample were estimated from amplification of reference gene primers within the assay. To quantify the absolute abundance of each unique TCRbeta CDR3 rearrangement, sequence reads were collapsed and filtered. For each sample, productive Simpson clonality was calculated as the square root of Simpson's diversity index across productive rearrangements. Sourced from immuneACCESS, this table was stored by TCRdb with only in-frame sequences that have V and J called. A share of the clones is absent; for the studies checked, an unresolved V gene accounts for under half, and the remainder has no known explanation. V, J and clone size derive from that table, while D and trimming were established from the DNA sequence. This sample comprises about 64,000 clones, around 89% of them detected only once. 10% of the sample belongs to the ten largest clones.

This receptor was identified in a woman between 40 and 50 years old who had recovered from COVID-19. The sequence is built from TRBV11-3 and TRBJ1-1; the central 12 bases match TRBD1. Sequencing used PBMCs or T cells enriched from blood (not recorded which). The CDR3 is CASSARDRGPIEAFF. The sequence in DNA is TGTGCCAGCAGCGCCCGGGACAGGGGGCCTATTGAAGCTTTCTTT.